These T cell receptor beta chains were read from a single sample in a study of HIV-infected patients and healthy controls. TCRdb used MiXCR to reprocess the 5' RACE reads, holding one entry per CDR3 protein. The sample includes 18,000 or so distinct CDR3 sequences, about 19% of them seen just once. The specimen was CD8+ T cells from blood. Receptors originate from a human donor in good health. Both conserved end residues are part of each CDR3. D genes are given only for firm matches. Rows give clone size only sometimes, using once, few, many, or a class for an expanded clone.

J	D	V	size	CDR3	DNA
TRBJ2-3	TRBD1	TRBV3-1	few	CASSQGRQGGTDTQYF	TGTGCCAGCAGCCAAGGGCGACAGGGCGGAACAGATACGCAGTATTTT
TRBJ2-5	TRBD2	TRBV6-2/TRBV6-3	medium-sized	CASRPTWTSGPIHQETQYF	TGTGCCAGCAGGCCAACCTGGACTAGCGGACCGATTCACCAAGAGACCCAGTACTTC
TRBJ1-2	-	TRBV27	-	CASKPIGANYGYTF	TGTGCCAGCAAACCCATAGGGGCTAACTATGGCTACACCTTC
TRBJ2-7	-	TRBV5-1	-	CASRQRTGPSYEQYF	TGCGCCAGCAGACAACGAACAGGCCCCTCCTACGAGCAGTACTTC
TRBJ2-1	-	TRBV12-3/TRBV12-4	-	CASSLGGAHNEQFF	TGTGCCAGCAGTTTGGGTGGGGCGCACAATGAGCAGTTCTTC
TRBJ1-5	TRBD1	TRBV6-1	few	CASSEYPGGNQPQHF	TGTGCCAGCAGTGAATATCCAGGGGGTAATCAGCCCCAGCATTTT
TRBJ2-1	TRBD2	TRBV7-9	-	CASSPARAGGSPEQFF	TGTGCCAGCAGTCCGGCTCGAGCGGGGGGCTCTCCGGAGCAGTTCTTC
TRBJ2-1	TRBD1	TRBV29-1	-	CSVLSRGPGNEQFF	TGCAGCGTCTTGAGCAGGGGGCCAGGCAATGAGCAGTTCTTC
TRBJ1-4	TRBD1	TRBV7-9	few	CASSGWDRTNEKLFF	TGTGCCAGCAGCGGATGGGACAGAACTAATGAAAAACTGTTTTTT
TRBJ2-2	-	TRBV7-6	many	CASSLGTRGELFF	TGTGCCAGCAGCCTGGGAACGAGGGGGGAGCTGTTTTTT
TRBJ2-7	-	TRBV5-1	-	CASSSLVGQHQYF	TGCGCCAGCAGCTCCCTCGTTGGACAGCACCAGTACTTC
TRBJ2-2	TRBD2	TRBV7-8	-	CASSLARARGGPSGELFF	TGTGCCAGCAGCTTAGCACGTGCGCGGGGGGGCCCTTCCGGGGAGCTGTTTTTT
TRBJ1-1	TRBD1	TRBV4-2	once	CASSQQGGGQGAFF	TGTGCCAGCAGCCAACAAGGGGGGGGACAGGGCGCTTTCTTT
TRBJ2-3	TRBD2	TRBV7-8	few	CASSAEAGGDTDTQYF	TGTGCCAGCAGCGCGGAAGCGGGAGGGGACACAGATACGCAGTATTTT
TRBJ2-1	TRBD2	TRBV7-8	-	CASSPGLAGYNEQFF	TGTGCCAGCAGCCCAGGACTAGCGGGGTACAATGAGCAGTTCTTC
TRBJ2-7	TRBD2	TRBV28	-	CASSSRMRGTSGFSYEQYF	TGTGCCAGCAGTTCCCGGATGAGGGGGACTAGCGGGTTCTCCTACGAGCAGTACTTC
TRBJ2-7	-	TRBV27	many	CASSPGSSYEQYF	TGTGCCAGCAGCCCCGGCTCCTCCTACGAGCAGTACTTC
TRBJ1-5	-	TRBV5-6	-	CASSGGGYRESNQPQHF	TGTGCCAGCAGCGGGGGTGGCTACCGCGAAAGCAATCAGCCCCAGCATTTT
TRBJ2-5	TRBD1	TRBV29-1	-	CSVGPGQGFKETQYF	TGCAGCGTTGGTCCGGGACAGGGGTTTAAGGAGACCCAGTACTTC
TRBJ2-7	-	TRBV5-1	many	CASSLDPGPYEQYF	TGCGCCAGCAGCTTGGATCCAGGGCCCTACGAGCAGTACTTC
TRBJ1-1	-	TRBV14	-	CASSQFARTEAFF	TGTGCCAGCAGCCAATTTGCCAGGACTGAAGCTTTCTTT
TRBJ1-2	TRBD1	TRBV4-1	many	CASSQTGQGSFYGYTF	TGCGCCAGCAGCCAAACGGGACAGGGATCTTTCTATGGCTACACCTTC
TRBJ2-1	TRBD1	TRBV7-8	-	CASSRGQGGRANEQFF	TGTGCCAGCAGCAGGGGACAGGGAGGGAGAGCCAATGAGCAGTTCTTC
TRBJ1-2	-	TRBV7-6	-	CASSLNPLYGYTF	TGTGCCAGCAGCTTGAACCCACTCTATGGCTACACCTTC
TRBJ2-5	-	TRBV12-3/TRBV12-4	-	CASSPRPGGQGQETQYF	TGTGCCAGCAGTCCCCGCCCCGGGGGTCAAGGCCAAGAGACCCAGTACTTC